This paragraph reports one T cell receptor (beta chain). Its antigen is undetermined. This specimen comes from a study of CD8 T cells in Susac syndrome. Study results and caveats: As the study acknowledged, the number of individuals who were part of its TCR sequencing and HLA analysis was relatively small.

The RNA input was about 0.5 to 1 ug, and it was reverse transcribed with random hexamers. The TCR beta CDR3 was amplified by immunoSEQ multiplex PCR across 54 Vbeta, 13 Jbeta. TCRdb used MiXCR to reprocess the immunoSEQ multiplex PCR reads, holding one entry per CDR3 protein. The table includes approximately 110,000 distinct CDR3 sequences, approximately 95% detected once. Germline CDR1 reads SGHNT; CDR2 reads YYREEE (reference sequence). After removal of 3 bases from V and 6 bases from J, the junction contained 2 bases not matched to a gene. The CDR3 loop spans 15 amino acids. In the multiple sclerosis control group, patients were treatment-naive and had stable or active relapsing-remitting disease. Negative isolation was used for CD8+ and CD4+ T cells and FACS enrichment for TEMRA cells.

The origin of this receptor is a human donor with multiple sclerosis. The sequenced sample consisted of CD8+ T cells from PBMCs. V gene TRBV5-4 combines with J gene TRBJ2-1; 14 nucleotides align to TRBD2. Written as DNA, the CDR3 is TGTGCCAGCAGCTGGGGACTAGCGGGAGCCAATGAGCAGTTCTTC. Amino acids: CASSWGLAGANEQFF.